A single sample is the source of the 20 T cell receptor beta chains below, sequenced in a study of breast tumors, draining lymph nodes, adjacent tissues. TCRdb redid the calling of the multiplex PCR reads with MiXCR, one entry per CDR3 protein. The data show approximately 280,000 distinct CDR3 sequences, roughly 30% seen once. Axillary draining lymph nodes of breast cancer patients supplied the node samples. Sequenced sample: axillary lymph node tissue. Every receptor here comes from a female donor with breast cancer. Some clones in this sample may be carry-over from other donors' samples.

This clonotype was observed at least ten times. The genes are TRBV20-1 and TRBJ1-5, with TRBD1 identical over 7 bases. The ends lost 7 bases at V and 1 base at J; junction bases unmatched: 7. CDR3 size: 14 residues. Germline lookup yields CDR1 DFQATT and CDR2 SNEGSKA (reference sequence). CDR3: CSGRQGSSNQPQHF. In DNA, the CDR3 is TGCAGTGGCCGACAGGGATCCAGCAATCAGCCCCAGCATTTT.

This clonotype has ten or more counts. The chain joins TRBV20-1 to TRBJ1-5; 9 bases match TRBD1. Germline CDR1 and CDR2: DFQATT and SNEGSKA (reference sequence). Trimming removed 2 bases from V and 0 bases from J; junction bases left unmatched: 11. CDR3 length: 18 amino acids. CDR3 region: CSARSHRGRPYSNQPQHF. Written as DNA, the CDR3 is TGCAGTGCTAGATCCCACAGGGGGCGGCCTTATAGCAATCAGCCCCAGCATTTT.

This clonotype was seen many times. The chain combines TRBV20-1 with TRBJ2-7; the D is unclear. Germline loops: CDR1 DFQATT, CDR2 SNEGSKA (reference sequence). The CDR3 runs 12 residues. The germline V and J ends were trimmed by 5 bases and 6 bases, with 14 bases remaining between them. The CDR3 protein is CSAYSAKSEQYF. The CDR3 DNA reads TGCAGTGCTTACTCCGCGAAAAGCGAGCAGTACTTC.

This clonotype was detected only a few times. The chain couples TRBV5-4 to TRBJ2-2; 9 bases are shared with TRBD2. Germline loops: CDR1 SGHNT, CDR2 YYREEE (reference sequence). After removal of 0 bases from V and 8 bases from J, the junction contained 14 bases not matched to a gene. This CDR3 region has 18 residues. CDR3 loop: CASSLVRSREGRIGELFF. The CDR3 DNA is TGTGCCAGCAGCTTGGTACGGTCGCGGGAGGGCCGTATTGGGGAGCTGTTTTTT.

As to this clonotype: This may be a read error: a much more frequent sequence differs by one nucleotide. V is TRBV7-9 and J is TRBJ1-3; 7 bases line up with TRBD1. Germline lookup yields CDR1 SEHNR and CDR2 FQNEAQ (reference sequence). The CDR3 loop spans 15 amino acids. CDR3 DNA sequence: TGTGCCAGCAGCACAGACAGGGCCTCTGGAAACACCATACATTTT. Translating it yields CASSTDRASGNTIHF.

This clonotype was seen at least ten times. CDR3 DNA sequence: TGCAGTGCTAGTTTGGAAGTCGGTTACGAGCAGTACTTC. Protein product: CSASLEVGYEQYF. The chain employs TRBV20-1 and TRBJ2-7; no definite D call. Trimming cost V 3 bases and J 4 bases, with 13 bases left between them. CDR3 length: 13 amino acids. CDR1 is DFQATT and CDR2 is SNEGSKA in the germline V gene (reference sequence).

This clonotype was counted many times. The chain joins TRBV19 to TRBJ2-2, with 8 positions matching TRBD1. Trimming at V came to 5 bases and at J to 1 base, leaving 3 bases not matched to a gene. Germline V gene lookup returns CDR1 LNHDA and CDR2 SQIVND (reference sequence). CDR3 size: 15 residues. CDR3 in DNA: TGTGCCAGTAGTTCTGGGACAGGGAACACCGGGGAGCTGTTTTTT. This translates into CASSSGTGNTGELFF.

On this clonotype itself: This clone may be a read error of a much larger clone one base away. DNA of the CDR3: TGCGCCAGCAGCCAAGATGAGACAGGGGGGCTTGGAAACACCACATATTTT. Residues: CASSQDETGGLGNTTYF. The genes are TRBV4-1 and TRBJ1-3; 9 bases are shared with TRBD1. The CDR3 is 17 amino acids. The germline V gene encodes CDR1 MGHRA and CDR2 YSYEKL.

V and J are TRBV13 and TRBJ2-3, with a tentative D call TRBD1 (6 bases). V lost 2 bases to trimming and J lost 2 bases, with 11 bases between them. The CDR3 contains 15 residues. Germline loops: CDR1 PRHDT, CDR2 FYEKMQ (reference sequence). CDR3 residues: CASSLTGSFTDTQYF. In DNA form, the CDR3 reads TGTGCCAGCAGCTTAACAGGGTCATTCACAGATACGCAGTATTTT.

At least ten counts were recorded for this clonotype. The J gene is TRBJ1-5, the V gene TRBV20-1; D is undetermined. Germline CDR1 reads DFQATT; CDR2 reads SNEGSKA (reference sequence). CDR3 size: 12 residues. Trimming removed 3 bases at V and 5 bases at J, with 8 bases between. Written as DNA, the CDR3 is TGCAGTGCTAGCTTGGGAGATCAGCCCCAGCATTTT. This gives the protein CSASLGDQPQHF.

The CDR3 loop reads CASSTLSSGRGYEQYF. DNA for the CDR3: TGTGCCAGCAGTACCCTTTCTAGCGGGAGGGGATACGAGCAGTACTTC. This chain links TRBV6-5 with TRBJ2-7; 12 bases line up with TRBD2. With V trimmed by 5 bases and J by 4 bases, 9 bases remained unmatched. The CDR3 runs to 16 residues. Germline CDR1 reads MNHEY; CDR2 reads SVGAGI.

At least ten counts were recorded for this clonotype. This sequence joins TRBV4-1 and TRBJ2-3; 8 bases are shared with TRBD2. Germline loops: CDR1 MGHRA, CDR2 YSYEKL. This CDR3 spans 17 amino acids. V shed 4 bases and J 4 bases; nucleotides not matched to a gene: 13. The CDR3 DNA follows: TGCGCCAGCAGCCTTCGGGGGGGTAGCGGGAAATCAGATACGCAGTATTTT. Translated, it gives CASSLRGGSGKSDTQYF.

This clonotype was seen many times. A read error may account for a junction end that differs from germline. The chain links TRBV7-7 to TRBJ2-2; D perhaps matches TRBD1 (5 bases). Germline lookup yields CDR1 SSHAT and CDR2 FNYEAQ (reference sequence). CDR3 length: 12 residues. The CDR3 loop reads CASSFRVGELFF. The CDR3 DNA follows: TGTGCTAGCAGCTTCAGGGTAGGGGAGCTGTTTTTT.

This clonotype has at least ten counts. The chain joins TRBV15 to TRBJ1-5, with TRBD1 identical over 7 bases. Germline V lookup: CDR1 LNHNV, CDR2 YYDKDF (reference sequence). With 3 bases clipped from V and 0 bases from J, the junction kept 2 bases outside the gene matches. The length of the CDR3 is 15 residues. CDR3 residues: CATSRTGNSNQPQHF. Here the CDR3 DNA reads TGTGCCACCAGCAGGACAGGGAATAGCAATCAGCCCCAGCATTTT.

This clonotype was counted at least ten times. This sequence joins TRBV5-8 and TRBJ2-7, with D tentatively TRBD1 (5 bases). The CDR3 loop spans 16 amino acids. CDR1 is SGHTS, CDR2 YDEGEE, per germline. Trimming shortened V by 6 bases and J by 2 bases, and 21 bases separated the two germline ends. The DNA of the CDR3 is TGTGCCAGCACCGGCTTAACCAGGGCCCCTACCTACGAGCAGTACTTC. This encodes CASTGLTRAPTYEQYF.

This clonotype was detected only a few times. A clone one base away is much larger, so this may be a read error. This sequence joins TRBV11-1 and TRBJ2-3; D is uncertain. From germline, CDR1 is SGHAT and CDR2 FQDESV (reference sequence). The CDR3 sequence is 15 residues long. V was cut by 4 bases and J by 4 bases, with 15 bases left in between. CDR3 DNA: TGTGCCAGCAGCTCCTCCCCTAGTACTCCAGATACGCAGTATTTT. This gives the protein CASSSSPSTPDTQYF.

The rearrangement joins TRBV7-9 to TRBJ2-6; 9 bases agree with TRBD2. This CDR3 region has 15 residues. The germline V gene encodes CDR1 SEHNR and CDR2 FQNEAQ (reference sequence). The V segment lost 5 bases and the J segment 5 bases; nucleotides outside the gene matches: 4. CDR3: CASSRPSGRANVLTF. The CDR3 DNA sequence: TGTGCCAGCAGCCGCCCTAGCGGGAGGGCCAACGTCCTGACTTTC.

This clonotype came up many times. The CDR3 sequence is CASSNGLAGFTDTQYF. As DNA, the CDR3 is TGTGCCAGCAGTAATGGACTAGCGGGATTCACAGATACGCAGTATTTT. The chain has TRBV12-3 or TRBV12-4 and TRBJ2-3; TRBD2 matches 12 bases. The CDR3 totals 16 residues. V shed 5 bases and J 2 bases; nucleotides not matched to a gene: 5.

This clonotype was detected ten times or more. In DNA, the CDR3 is TGTGCCAGCAGCTTAGCCTTCACAGATACGCAGTATTTT. This sequence encodes CASSLAFTDTQYF. The gene calls are TRBV7-2 and TRBJ2-3; D unclear. CDR1 and CDR2 (germline): SGHTA, FQGNSA. V was trimmed by 0 bases and J by 2 bases, leaving 3 bases between them. The CDR3 loop spans 13 amino acids.

This clonotype was seen many times. V usage is TRBV9 and J usage is TRBJ1-4; 7 positions match TRBD1. V trimming: 2 bases; J trimming: 6 bases; junction bases outside the gene matches: 7. Germline V CDR1 and CDR2: SGDLS, YYNGEE. The CDR3 has 15 residues. The DNA of the CDR3 is TGTGCCAGCAGCGTTGGAGCAGGGACAGATGAAAAACTGTTTTTT. It encodes CASSVGAGTDEKLFF.